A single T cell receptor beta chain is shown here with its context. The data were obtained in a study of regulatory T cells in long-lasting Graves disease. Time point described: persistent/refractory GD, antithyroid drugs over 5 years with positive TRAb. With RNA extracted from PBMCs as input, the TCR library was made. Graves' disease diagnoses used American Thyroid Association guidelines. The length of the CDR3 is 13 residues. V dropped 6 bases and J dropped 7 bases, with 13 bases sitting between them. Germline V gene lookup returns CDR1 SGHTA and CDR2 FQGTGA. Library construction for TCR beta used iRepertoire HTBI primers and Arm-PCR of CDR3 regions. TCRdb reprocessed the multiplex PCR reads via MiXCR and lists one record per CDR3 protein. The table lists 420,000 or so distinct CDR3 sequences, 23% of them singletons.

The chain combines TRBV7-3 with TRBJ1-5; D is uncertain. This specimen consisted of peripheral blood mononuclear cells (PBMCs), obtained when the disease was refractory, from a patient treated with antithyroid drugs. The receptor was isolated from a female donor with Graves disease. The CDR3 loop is CASSQGQYQPQHF. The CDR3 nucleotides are TGTGCCAGCAGTCAAGGCCAGTACCAGCCCCAGCATTTT.